The TCR beta chain described here comes from a study of CD8+CD57+ T cells in acquired aplastic anemia. Overall study: 3.2 ug was the average amount of DNA from sorted CD4+ and CD8+ cells. General study findings and limits: Patients showed no significant difference from controls in CD8+ Simpson's diversity. Patients and controls shared just under 30 CD8+ CDR3 sequences, highly expressed in patients.

Both TCR beta VDJ combination and CDR3 sequence profiling were carried out. Genomic DNA was the template for this profiling. TCRdb re-analysed the reads in MiXCR, keeping a single row per CDR3 protein. The sample yields 68,000 or so distinct CDR3 sequences, under 65% seen once. As for this clonotype: What it recognizes is unknown.

The CDR3 runs 15 residues. Germline V lookup: CDR1 MNHNS, CDR2 SASEGT. With V trimmed by 5 bases and J by 3 bases, 7 bases remained unmatched. The TCR sequence derives from a human donor in good health, serving as a control. This chain joins TRBV6-1 and TRBJ2-7, with 10 bases lining up with TRBD2. The source material was sorted CD4+, CD8+, or CD8+CD57+ T cells (not recorded which) from PBMCs. CDR3 protein: CASSQSGGAGYEQYF. As DNA, the CDR3 is TGTGCCAGCAGTCAGAGCGGGGGGGCCGGCTACGAGCAGTACTTC.